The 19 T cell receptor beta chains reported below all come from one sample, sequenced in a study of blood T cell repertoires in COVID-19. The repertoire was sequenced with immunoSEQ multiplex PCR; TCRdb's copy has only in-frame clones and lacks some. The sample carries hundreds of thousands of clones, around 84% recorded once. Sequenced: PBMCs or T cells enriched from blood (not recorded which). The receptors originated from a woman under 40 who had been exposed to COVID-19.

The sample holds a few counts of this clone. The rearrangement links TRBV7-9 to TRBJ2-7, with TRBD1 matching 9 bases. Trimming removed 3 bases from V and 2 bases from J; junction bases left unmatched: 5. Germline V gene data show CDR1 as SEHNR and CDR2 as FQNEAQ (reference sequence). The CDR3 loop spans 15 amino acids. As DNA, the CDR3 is TGTGCCAGCAGCTTCAAGACAGGGGGTACCTACGAGCAGTACTTC. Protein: CASSFKTGGTYEQYF. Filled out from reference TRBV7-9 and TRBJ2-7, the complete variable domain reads DTGVSQNPRHKITKRGQNVTFRCDPISEHNRLYWYRQTLGQGPEFLTYFQNEAQLEKSRLLSDRFSAERPKGSFSTLEIQRTEQGDSAMYLCASSFKTGGTYEQYFGPGTRLTVT.

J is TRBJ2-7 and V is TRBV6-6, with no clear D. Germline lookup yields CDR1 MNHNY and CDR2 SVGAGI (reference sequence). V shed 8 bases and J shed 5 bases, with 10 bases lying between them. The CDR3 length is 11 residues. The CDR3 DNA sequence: TGTGCCAGCCGGGTAAACGACGAGCAGTACTTC. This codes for CASRVNDEQYF.

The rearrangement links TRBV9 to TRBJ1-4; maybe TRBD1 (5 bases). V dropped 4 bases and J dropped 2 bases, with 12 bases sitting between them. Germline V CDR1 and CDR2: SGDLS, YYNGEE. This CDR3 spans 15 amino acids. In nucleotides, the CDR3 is TGTGCCAGCAGCCCGGGGGGGGTCACTAATGAAAAACTGTTTTTT. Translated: CASSPGGVTNEKLFF.

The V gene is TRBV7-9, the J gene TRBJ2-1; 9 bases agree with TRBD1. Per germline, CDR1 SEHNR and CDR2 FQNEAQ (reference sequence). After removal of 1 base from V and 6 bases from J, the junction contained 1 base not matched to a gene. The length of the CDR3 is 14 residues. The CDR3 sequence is CASSLGTGANEQFF. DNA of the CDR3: TGTGCCAGCAGCTTAGGGACAGGGGCCAATGAGCAGTTCTTC. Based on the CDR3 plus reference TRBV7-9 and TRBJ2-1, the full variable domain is DTGVSQNPRHKITKRGQNVTFRCDPISEHNRLYWYRQTLGQGPEFLTYFQNEAQLEKSRLLSDRFSAERPKGSFSTLEIQRTEQGDSAMYLCASSLGTGANEQFFGPGTRLTVL.

The CDR3 sequence: CASSGSRTEAFF. Here the CDR3 DNA reads TGTGCCAGCAGCGGTTCTAGGACTGAAGCTTTCTTT. The V call is TRBV11-3, the J call TRBJ1-1; no clear D gene. This CDR3 comprises 12 residues. The germline V gene has CDR1 SGHNT and CDR2 YENEEA. V dropped 5 bases and J dropped 5 bases, with 9 bases sitting between them.

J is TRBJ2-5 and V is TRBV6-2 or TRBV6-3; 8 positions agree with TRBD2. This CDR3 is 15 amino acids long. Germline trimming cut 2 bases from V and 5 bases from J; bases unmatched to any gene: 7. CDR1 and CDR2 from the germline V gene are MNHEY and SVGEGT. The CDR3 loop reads CASSYAGGVGETQYF. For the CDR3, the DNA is TGTGCCAGCAGTTACGCGGGGGGTGTCGGCGAGACCCAGTACTTC.

The CDR3 sequence: CASRAGSGANVLTF. The CDR3 DNA reads as TGTGCCAGCAGGGCAGGCTCTGGGGCCAACGTCCTGACTTTC. The genes are TRBV28 and TRBJ2-6; D unclear. V lost 6 bases and J 0 bases, leaving 6 bases between the germline ends. Per germline, CDR1 MDHEN and CDR2 SYDVKM. The CDR3 runs to 14 residues.

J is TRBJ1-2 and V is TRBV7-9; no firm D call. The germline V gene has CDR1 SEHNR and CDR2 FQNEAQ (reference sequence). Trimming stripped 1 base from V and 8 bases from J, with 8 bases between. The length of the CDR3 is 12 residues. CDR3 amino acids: CASSLGLGGYTF. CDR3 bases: TGTGCCAGCAGCTTAGGACTCGGGGGCTACACCTTC.

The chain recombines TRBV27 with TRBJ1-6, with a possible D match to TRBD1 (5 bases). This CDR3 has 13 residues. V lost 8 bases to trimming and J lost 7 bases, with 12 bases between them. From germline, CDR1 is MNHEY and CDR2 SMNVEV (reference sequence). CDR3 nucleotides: TGTGCCAGCTCCTGGGGCTTGAATTCACCCCTCCACTTT. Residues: CASSWGLNSPLHF.

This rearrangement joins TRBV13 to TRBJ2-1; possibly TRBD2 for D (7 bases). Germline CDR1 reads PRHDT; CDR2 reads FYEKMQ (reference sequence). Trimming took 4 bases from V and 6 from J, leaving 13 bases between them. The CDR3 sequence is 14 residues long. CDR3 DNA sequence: TGTGCCAGCAGCTATAGAGGGGGGGGCAATGAGCAGTTCTTC. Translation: CASSYRGGGNEQFF.

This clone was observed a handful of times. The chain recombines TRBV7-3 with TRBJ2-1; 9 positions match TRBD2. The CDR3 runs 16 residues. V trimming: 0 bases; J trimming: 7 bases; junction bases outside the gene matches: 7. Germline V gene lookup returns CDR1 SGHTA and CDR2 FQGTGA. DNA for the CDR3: TGTGCCAGCAGCTTAACGGAACTAGCGGGCAGGAATGAGCAGTTCTTC. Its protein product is CASSLTELAGRNEQFF.

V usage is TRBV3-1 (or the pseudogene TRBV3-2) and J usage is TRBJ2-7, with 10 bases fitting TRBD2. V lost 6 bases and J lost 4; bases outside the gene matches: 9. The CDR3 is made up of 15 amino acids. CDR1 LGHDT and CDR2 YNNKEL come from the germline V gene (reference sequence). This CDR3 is CASSKREGLRYEQYF. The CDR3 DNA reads TGTGCCAGCAGTAAGCGGGAGGGCCTTCGTTACGAGCAGTACTTC.

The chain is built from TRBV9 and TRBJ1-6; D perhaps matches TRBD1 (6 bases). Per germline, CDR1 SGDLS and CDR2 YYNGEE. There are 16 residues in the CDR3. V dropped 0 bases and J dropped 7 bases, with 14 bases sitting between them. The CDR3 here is CASSVGVGARNSPLHF. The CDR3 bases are TGTGCCAGCAGCGTAGGGGTGGGGGCGCGGAATTCACCCCTCCACTTT.

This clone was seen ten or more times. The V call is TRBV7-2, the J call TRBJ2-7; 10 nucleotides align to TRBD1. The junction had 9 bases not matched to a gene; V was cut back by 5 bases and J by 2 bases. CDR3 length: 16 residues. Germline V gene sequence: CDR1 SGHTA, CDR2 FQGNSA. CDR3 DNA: TGTGCCAGCAGCCTATGGGGAGGACAGGGGGCCTACGAGCAGTACTTC. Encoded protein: CASSLWGGQGAYEQYF. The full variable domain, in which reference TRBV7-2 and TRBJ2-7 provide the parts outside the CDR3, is GAGVSQSPSNKVTEKGKDVELRCDPISGHTALYWYRQSLGQGLEFLIYFQGNSAPDKSGLPSDRFSAERTGGSVSTLTIQRTQQEDSAVYLCASSLWGGQGAYEQYFGPGTRLTVT.

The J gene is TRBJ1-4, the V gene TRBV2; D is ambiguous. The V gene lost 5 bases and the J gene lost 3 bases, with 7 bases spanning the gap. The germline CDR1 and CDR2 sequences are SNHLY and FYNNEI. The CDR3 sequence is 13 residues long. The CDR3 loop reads CASSRGPNEKLFF. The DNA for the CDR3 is TGTGCCAGCAGTCGCGGCCCTAATGAAAAACTGTTTTTT. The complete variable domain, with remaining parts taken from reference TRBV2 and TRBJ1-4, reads EPEVTQTPSHQVTQMGQEVILRCVPISNHLYFYWYRQILGQKVEFLVSFYNNEISEKSEIFDDQFSVERPDGSNFTLKIRSTKLEDSAMYFCASSRGPNEKLFFGSGTQLSVL.

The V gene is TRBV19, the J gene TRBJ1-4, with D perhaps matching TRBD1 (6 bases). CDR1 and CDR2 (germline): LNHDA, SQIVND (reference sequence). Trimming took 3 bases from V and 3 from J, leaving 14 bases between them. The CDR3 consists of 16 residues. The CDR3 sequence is CASSIGGAPSNEKLFF. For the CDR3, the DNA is TGTGCCAGTAGTATCGGGGGGGCCCCCTCTAATGAAAAACTGTTTTTT.

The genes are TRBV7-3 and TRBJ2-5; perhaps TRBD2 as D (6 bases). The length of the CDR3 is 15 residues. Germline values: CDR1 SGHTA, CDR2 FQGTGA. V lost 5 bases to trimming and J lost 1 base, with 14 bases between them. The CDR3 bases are TGTGCCAGCAGCGGCAATGGCGGGACCCAAGAGACCCAGTACTTC. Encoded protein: CASSGNGGTQETQYF. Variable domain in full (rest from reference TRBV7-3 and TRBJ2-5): GAGVSQTPSNKVTEKGKYVELRCDPISGHTALYWYRQSLGQGPEFLIYFQGTGAADDSGLPNDRFFAVRPEGSVSTLKIQRTERGDSAVYLCASSGNGGTQETQYFGPGTRLLVL.

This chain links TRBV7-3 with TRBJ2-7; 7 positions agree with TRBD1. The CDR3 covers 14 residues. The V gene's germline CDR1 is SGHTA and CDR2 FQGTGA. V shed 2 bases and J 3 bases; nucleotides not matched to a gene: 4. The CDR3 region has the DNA TGTGCCAGCAGCTTATCGACAGGGAACTACGAGCAGTACTTC. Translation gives CASSLSTGNYEQYF.

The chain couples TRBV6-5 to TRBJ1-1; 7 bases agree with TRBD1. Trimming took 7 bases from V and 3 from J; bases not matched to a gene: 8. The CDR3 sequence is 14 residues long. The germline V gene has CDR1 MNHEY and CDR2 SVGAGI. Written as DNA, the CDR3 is TGTGCCAGCATTAAACAGGGGTCGGACACTGAAGCTTTCTTT. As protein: CASIKQGSDTEAFF.